This T cell receptor (beta chain) was profiled in a study of STAT3 mutations in large granular lymphocyte leukemia. Study-level points and caveats: In T-cell large granular lymphocyte leukemia, about half of patients showed multiple immunodominant subclonotypes.

A note on this clone: Its antigen is not identified.

In germline, CDR1 is LNHDA, CDR2 SQIVND (reference sequence). The CDR3 has 13 residues. V lost 5 bases and J lost 5, with 12 bases in between. The table came from immunoSEQ multiplex PCR; TCRdb's copy has only in-frame clones and leaves some out. This sample has approximately 8,200 clones; roughly 91% occur once, and the top ten carry roughly 77%. Sequencing used peripheral blood mononuclear cells. This sequence originates from a man older than 75 with T-cell large granular lymphocyte leukemia. Some clones in this sample may be carry-over from other donors' samples. The rearrangement uses TRBV19 and TRBJ2-5; D remains unclear. This chain's CDR3 is CASSFTVSETQYF. CDR3 sequence (DNA): TGTGCCAGTAGTTTCACAGTTTCTGAGACCCAGTACTTC.